This is a list of T cell receptor beta chains from one sample in a study of regulatory T cells in long-lasting Graves disease. Each CDR3 protein is one row after TCRdb ran MiXCR on the multiplex PCR reads. This table holds roughly 320,000 distinct CDR3 sequences, 16% found once. A further study also used this sample, focusing on T cells in Graves' hyperthyroidism and ophthalmopathy.

The input for sequencing was peripheral blood mononuclear cells (PBMCs), taken at new diagnosis, from a patient treated with antithyroid drugs. The source of these receptors is a man in his forties with Graves disease. Both conserved end residues are trimmed from each CDR3.

j_call v_call cdr3_aa
TRBJ1-1 TRBV12-3/TRBV12-4 ASSFRRSEAF
TRBJ1-3 TRBV28 ASSSPAIVNTIY
TRBJ2-5 TRBV7-8 ASSSSRATFLSQY
TRBJ2-2 TRBV7-8 ASSWTLRFGELF
TRBJ1-2 TRBV30 AWRFGYGYT
TRBJ2-5 TRBV18 ASSPPRQPGGRETQY
TRBJ2-1 TRBV7-2 ASSSSSGGVYEQF
TRBJ2-1 TRBV2 ASSAPARGTEQF
TRBJ2-7 TRBV28 ASGGGGAYEQY
TRBJ1-5 TRBV28 ASSLRGTGIRQPQH
TRBJ2-5 TRBV4-3 ASSQEGRSQETQY
TRBJ2-3 TRBV18 ASSGTGPLTDTQY
TRBJ2-5 TRBV24-1 ATSEMTGGVVETQY
TRBJ2-7 TRBV10-2 ASSDQGRFRSYEQY
TRBJ2-2 TRBV19 ASSPRDRVYTGELF
TRBJ1-5 TRBV10-3 AISEARGVNQPQH
TRBJ2-5 TRBV11-2 ASSSHPQGTQY
TRBJ2-7 TRBV7-2 ASSYRGSASGGTPYEQY
TRBJ2-3 TRBV7-9 ASSSGLRGLTQY
TRBJ1-2 TRBV18 ASSPTGDYGYT
TRBJ2-7 TRBV28 ASSLSGAGAYEQY
TRBJ1-2 TRBV27 ASSLSGTGIYGYT
TRBJ2-7 TRBV20-1 SAQRSRREQY
TRBJ2-5 TRBV24-1 ATNKGRETQY
TRBJ1-1 TRBV7-9 ASSLAHQGNTEAF
TRBJ1-5 TRBV7-2 ASSLDFGVYQPQH
TRBJ2-7 TRBV6-1 ASGLGTGINEQY
TRBJ2-2 TRBV3-1 ASSGGPHTGELF
TRBJ2-3 TRBV10-3 AISERDYTDTQY
TRBJ1-1 TRBV7-9 ACGSGLNTEAF
TRBJ2-2 TRBV3-1 ASSQVRGGTGELF
TRBJ1-1 TRBV12-3/TRBV12-4 ASRLGQGGSTEAF
TRBJ1-3 TRBV18 ASSPVPGQSSGNTIY
TRBJ2-1 TRBV7-2 ASSMGLAGSNEQF
TRBJ2-1 TRBV20-1 SARRGHGEQF
TRBJ2-5 TRBV19 ASGPRGDETQY
TRBJ1-1 TRBV11-2 ASSRQMNTEAF
TRBJ2-3 TRBV5-1 ASSPSLGGGTDTQY
TRBJ2-4 TRBV5-1 ASSLWQGRKDIQY
TRBJ2-1 TRBV30 AWSVPRTGHNEQF
TRBJ1-1 TRBV4-2 ASSQLPVGDTEAF
TRBJ2-7 TRBV4-2 ASSQDRVSYEQY
TRBJ2-6 TRBV5-1 ASSLVAGTVLSGANVLT
TRBJ2-5 TRBV20-1 SARRQTQY
TRBJ2-5 TRBV12-3/TRBV12-4 ASSPGLAPTQETQY
TRBJ1-1 TRBV9 ASSQGLTGVTEAF
TRBJ2-2 TRBV7-3 ASSLKDAGELF
TRBJ2-5 TRBV2 ASSDGEEHVPETQY
TRBJ2-4 TRBV20-1 SANLQGLKNIQY
TRBJ1-2 TRBV11-3 ASSSRRDYGYT
TRBJ2-2 TRBV15 ATSRQFTGELF
TRBJ2-3 TRBV7-3 ASSPTGGDTQY
TRBJ2-7 TRBV19 ASSIFRVYEQY